These 32 T cell receptor beta chains were sequenced from one sample in a study of patients and donors after allogeneic stem cell transplantation. TCRdb re-called the RT-PCR reads with MiXCR, one entry per CDR3 protein. The sample holds some 92,000 distinct CDR3 sequences, around 48% seen once. The sample consisted of blood, either unsorted or a sorted T cell fraction (not recorded which). The receptors come from a human donor who was either an allogeneic HSCT recipient or a stem cell or donor lymphocyte infusion donor (not recorded which). It is not recorded whose cells these are; they may come from a transplant donor.

This clonotype has just a few counts. For the CDR3, the DNA is TGTGCCAGCAGTTACTCGGGGAGAATGAACACTGAAGCTTTCTTT. It translates to CASSYSGRMNTEAFF. This chain joins TRBV6-5 and TRBJ1-1; D remains ambiguous. Per germline, CDR1 MNHEY and CDR2 SVGAGI. The CDR3 contains 15 residues. Trimming cost V 0 bases and J 0 bases, with 8 bases left between them.

The V gene is TRBV12-3 or TRBV12-4, the J gene TRBJ1-1; D might be TRBD1 (6 bases). The CDR3 contains 15 residues. V lost 6 bases and J lost 8, with 22 bases in between. The CDR3 spells CASSHGQQGPSEAFF. CDR3 DNA: TGTGCCAGCAGCCACGGACAGCAGGGGCCCTCGGAAGCTTTCTTT.

The chain employs TRBV6-2 or TRBV6-3 and TRBJ1-5; tentatively, D is TRBD1 (5 bases). Germline V gene sequence: CDR1 MNHEY, CDR2 SVGEGT. Trimming took 6 bases from V and 2 from J, leaving 20 bases between them. This CDR3 has 17 amino acids. CDR3 coding DNA: TGTGCCAGCAGGGACTTAACCGGGACTACGGGCAATCAGCCCCAGCATTTT. Translated: CASRDLTGTTGNQPQHF.

J is TRBJ1-3 and V is TRBV7-9; unclear D gene. Looked up from germline, CDR1 is SEHNR and CDR2 is FQNEAQ (reference sequence). This CDR3 contains 15 residues. The ends were cut back, 4 bases at V and 0 bases at J, with 10 bases in the middle. The CDR3 nucleotides are TGTGCCAGCAGCTCGTTCGTCCTCTCTGGAAACACCATATATTTT. Its translation is CASSSFVLSGNTIYF.

In its sample, this clonotype was seen a few times. The chain is built from TRBV7-2 and TRBJ1-2; D is possibly TRBD1 (5 bases). The CDR3 extends over 16 amino acids. The germline V and J ends were trimmed by 1 base and 3 bases, with 15 bases remaining between them. Germline assignment: CDR1 SGHTA and CDR2 FQGNSA. The CDR3 bases are TGTGCCAGCAGCTTAGTACCAGGGCACGACTACTATGGCTACACCTTC. Protein: CASSLVPGHDYYGYTF. Full variable domain (remainder filled in from reference TRBV7-2 and TRBJ1-2): GAGVSQSPSNKVTEKGKDVELRCDPISGHTALYWYRQSLGQGLEFLIYFQGNSAPDKSGLPSDRFSAERTGGSVSTLTIQRTQQEDSAVYLCASSLVPGHDYYGYTFGSGTRLTVV.

This clonotype has just a few counts. The J gene is TRBJ1-3, the V gene TRBV15; D is ambiguous. Germline lookup yields CDR1 LNHNV and CDR2 YYDKDF (reference sequence). This CDR3 has 13 residues. Trimming cost V 1 base and J 4 bases, with 5 bases left between them. Written as DNA, the CDR3 is TGTGCCACCAGCAGAGTTGGAGGAAACACCATATATTTT. Its protein product is CATSRVGGNTIYF.

This clonotype counts as medium-sized. This sequence joins TRBV10-3 and TRBJ2-7; D might be TRBD1 (5 bases). CDR3 length equals 13 residues. In germline, CDR1 is ENHRY, CDR2 SYGVKD. V was trimmed by 7 bases and J by 0 bases, leaving 10 bases between them. CDR3 in DNA: TGTGCCATCACAGGGCCGGGCTCCTACGAGCAGTACTTC. This translates into CAITGPGSYEQYF.

The chain couples TRBV6-1 to TRBJ2-7, with unresolved D. Between the trimmed V and J ends, which lost 7 bases and 0 bases, there was a span of 22 bases. This CDR3 has 17 residues. Germline CDR1 is MNHNS and CDR2 is SASEGT. The CDR3 DNA sequence: TGTGCCAGCATACTTCTTTGGACGGCCGCCCGCTCCTACGAGCAGTACTTC. Amino acids: CASILLWTAARSYEQYF.

The chain links TRBV7-9 to TRBJ2-1, with a possible D match to TRBD2 (5 bases). Germline V gives CDR1 SEHNR, CDR2 FQNEAQ (reference sequence). The V gene lost 1 base and the J gene lost 0 bases, with 13 bases spanning the gap. The CDR3 length is 17 residues. In DNA, the CDR3 is TGTGCCAGCAGCTTAGAAGGAGGAGTCAGCTCCTACAATGAGCAGTTCTTC. This encodes CASSLEGGVSSYNEQFF.

Notes on this clonotype: Germline is not matched at one junction end, which may reflect a read error. The J gene is TRBJ2-7, the V gene TRBV9; possible D gene TRBD1, 5 bases. Germline V lookup: CDR1 SGDLS, CDR2 YYNGEE. This CDR3 spans 16 amino acids. CDR3 amino acids: CASSPRTLDSSDEQYF. CDR3 bases: TGTGCCAGCAGCCCCCGAACCTTAGACAGCTCCGACGAGCAGTACTTC.

This clonotype was counted a single time. The chain carries TRBV10-3 and TRBJ2-5; no reliable D call. With 5 bases removed from V and 1 base from J, the gap between germline ends came to 11 bases. Looked up from germline, CDR1 is ENHRY and CDR2 is SYGVKD. The CDR3 has 14 residues. CDR3 region: CAISPSNSQETQYF. The CDR3 DNA reads as TGTGCCATCAGTCCCAGTAACAGCCAAGAGACCCAGTACTTC.

The chain carries TRBV28 and TRBJ2-2; D is unclear. This CDR3 has 12 amino acids. V was shortened by 5 bases and J by 5 bases, with 6 bases between the two germline ends. Germline V gene data show CDR1 as MDHEN and CDR2 as SYDVKM. The CDR3 DNA reads as TGTGCCAGCAGTCTTTCGACCGGGGAGCTGTTTTTT. This sequence encodes CASSLSTGELFF.

This rearrangement joins TRBV12-3 or TRBV12-4 to TRBJ1-1; 8 bases fit TRBD1. CDR3 length equals 15 residues. The J segment lost 3 bases and the V segment lost 6 bases, leaving 9 bases of the junction unmatched. CDR3 sequence: CASRKFTGGDTEAFF. The CDR3 DNA is TGTGCCAGCAGAAAGTTTACAGGGGGGGACACTGAAGCTTTCTTT.

This clonotype was recorded only once. V and J are TRBV7-2 and TRBJ1-4; the D is unclear. This CDR3 region has 15 residues. Germline-derived CDR1 and CDR2 are SGHTA and FQGNSA. The V gene lost 2 bases and the J gene lost 7 bases, with 14 bases spanning the gap. CDR3 bases: TGTGCCAGCAGCTTATCGTTGCGGTGGGGTGAAAAACTGTTTTTT. This gives the protein CASSLSLRWGEKLFF.

The rearrangement joins TRBV28 to TRBJ2-7; possible D gene TRBD2, 6 bases. Trimming pared 2 bases from V and 6 bases from J, leaving 17 bases between. The CDR3 covers 15 residues. Germline V gene lookup returns CDR1 MDHEN and CDR2 SYDVKM. The CDR3 nucleotides are TGTGCCAGCAGTTTACCCCTCCCGGGAGTAAGCGAGCAGTACTTC. This sequence encodes CASSLPLPGVSEQYF.

This chain uses TRBV3-1 with TRBJ1-1, with no clear D. The CDR3 has 13 residues. Trimming removed 1 base at V and 4 bases at J, with 7 bases between. Germline V gives CDR1 LGHDT, CDR2 YNNKEL (reference sequence). The CDR3 sequence is CASSQVRATEAFF. The CDR3 nucleotides are TGTGCCAGCAGCCAAGTGCGGGCCACTGAAGCTTTCTTT.

The genes are TRBV10-1 and TRBJ2-2; the D gene is possibly TRBD1 (6 bases). V dropped 0 bases and J dropped 3 bases, with 11 bases sitting between them. This CDR3 has 16 amino acids. Germline V gene sequence: CDR1 WNHNN, CDR2 SYGVQD (reference sequence). The CDR3 loop reads CASSESQGSYTGELFF. The CDR3 nucleotides are TGCGCCAGCAGTGAGTCCCAGGGGAGTTACACCGGGGAGCTGTTTTTT.

The chain combines TRBV5-1 with TRBJ1-2; TRBD1 matches 7 bases. The CDR3 loop spans 15 amino acids. CDR1 SGHRS and CDR2 YFSETQ come from the germline V gene. V trimming: 5 bases; J trimming: 6 bases; junction bases outside the gene matches: 13. The CDR3 DNA reads as TGCGCCAGCAGTCCGACAGGGTTTGGCGGGAATGGCTACACCTTC. It specifies CASSPTGFGGNGYTF.

V is TRBV3-1 and J is TRBJ2-7; D gene uncertain. Deletions cut 0 bases from V and 3 bases from J, with 12 bases between. This CDR3 region has 15 residues. Germline CDR1 reads LGHDT; CDR2 reads YNNKEL (reference sequence). CDR3 nucleotide sequence: TGTGCCAGCAGCCAAGATAACTATACCCACTACGAGCAGTACTTC. It specifies CASSQDNYTHYEQYF.

This clonotype showed up just once. This chain connects TRBV4-2 to TRBJ1-6; TRBD1 is a possible D gene (5 bases). CDR3 length equals 17 residues. In germline, CDR1 is LGHNA, CDR2 YNFKEQ. The germline V and J ends were trimmed by 1 base and 9 bases, with 19 bases remaining between them. In nucleotides, the CDR3 is TGTGCCAGCAGCCAAGGGATGGGGCGCAGGTTTGGTTCACCCCTCCACTTT. The encoded protein is CASSQGMGRRFGSPLHF.

This clonotype was seen only a few times. The V and J genes are TRBV7-6 and TRBJ1-5; D is undetermined. Germline V gene data show CDR1 as SGHVS and CDR2 as FNYEAQ. Trimming stripped 4 bases from V and 3 bases from J, with 10 bases between. CDR3 length: 14 residues. CDR3 region: CASSSLGNNQPQHF. The CDR3 DNA follows: TGTGCCAGCAGCTCACTGGGCAACAATCAGCCCCAGCATTTT.

The chain has TRBV5-1 and TRBJ1-1, with D tentatively TRBD1 (6 bases). V was shortened by 2 bases and J by 7 bases, with 21 bases between the two germline ends. Per germline, CDR1 SGHRS and CDR2 YFSETQ. The CDR3 is made up of 16 amino acids. CDR3: CASSFGGPGADFEAFF. The CDR3 coding sequence is TGCGCCAGCAGCTTTGGAGGTCCGGGGGCGGATTTTGAAGCTTTCTTT.

J is TRBJ1-5 and V is TRBV28; D remains unclear. This CDR3 spans 16 amino acids. From germline, CDR1 is MDHEN and CDR2 SYDVKM. Trimming stripped 6 bases from V and 3 bases from J, with 18 bases between. The CDR3 DNA follows: TGTGCCAGCAGCCTCACCCCAGGCTTTCTCAATCAGCCCCAGCATTTT. Protein sequence: CASSLTPGFLNQPQHF.

V gene TRBV6-2 or TRBV6-3 combines with J gene TRBJ2-3, with 10 positions matching TRBD2. CDR1 and CDR2 from the germline V gene are MNHEY and SVGEGT. The CDR3 totals 16 residues. With 2 bases clipped from V and 0 bases from J, the junction kept 2 bases outside the gene matches. Here the CDR3 reads CASSYATSGSTDTQYF. The CDR3 DNA is TGTGCCAGCAGTTACGCGACTAGCGGGAGCACAGATACGCAGTATTTT.

The chain has TRBV12-3 or TRBV12-4 and TRBJ1-2; possible D gene TRBD1, 6 bases. V was trimmed by 3 bases and J by 2 bases, leaving 7 bases between them. The CDR3 has 13 residues. The CDR3 DNA is TGTGCCAGCAGTTTCACAGGGAACTATGGCTACACCTTC. It encodes CASSFTGNYGYTF.

This clonotype came up a few times. The genes are TRBV12-3 or TRBV12-4 and TRBJ1-2; possibly TRBD1 for D (6 bases). V lost 7 bases and J 8 bases, leaving 17 bases between the germline ends. The CDR3 runs 13 residues. The CDR3: CASTISGARGYTF. CDR3 in DNA: TGTGCCAGCACCATCTCGGGGGCTAGAGGCTACACCTTC.

The chain links TRBV6-5 to TRBJ1-4; D is perhaps TRBD1 (5 bases). There are 16 residues in the CDR3. Trimming shortened V by 5 bases and J by 0 bases, and 13 bases separated the two germline ends. Germline-derived CDR1 and CDR2 are MNHEY and SVGAGI. The CDR3 DNA is TGTGCCAGCAGTACCACCCACAGGTCAACTAATGAAAAACTGTTTTTT. It encodes CASSTTHRSTNEKLFF.

The chain links TRBV4-1 to TRBJ1-1; no clear D. This CDR3 region has 20 residues. Deletions cut 0 bases from V and 0 bases from J, with 23 bases between. From germline, CDR1 is MGHRA and CDR2 YSYEKL. CDR3 coding DNA: TGCGCCAGCAGCCAAGATGGAGGCAGCTTCAATTTCGACATGAACACTGAAGCTTTCTTT. It encodes CASSQDGGSFNFDMNTEAFF.

The chain couples TRBV10-3 to TRBJ1-1; 9 bases agree with TRBD1. Germline trimming cut 5 bases from V and 5 bases from J; bases unmatched to any gene: 3. The CDR3 is 13 residues long. Germline CDR1 reads ENHRY; CDR2 reads SYGVKD. CDR3 region: CAISRDRETEAFF. CDR3 coding DNA: TGTGCCATCAGTAGGGACAGGGAAACTGAAGCTTTCTTT.

The V and J genes are TRBV5-1 and TRBJ2-7; TRBD2 matches 9 bases. The CDR3 covers 17 residues. The germline V gene has CDR1 SGHRS and CDR2 YFSETQ. The V and J ends lost 3 bases and 0 bases, in that order; junction bases with no gene match: 10. CDR3 nucleotide sequence: TGCGCCAGCAGCTCTTCCCCAAGCGGGAGGTACTCCTACGAGCAGTACTTC. This translates into CASSSSPSGRYSYEQYF.

The rearrangement links TRBV5-1 to TRBJ1-1; D call uncertain. The germline gives CDR1 SGHRS, CDR2 YFSETQ. This CDR3 contains 14 residues. V was shortened by 2 bases and J by 1 base, with 9 bases between the two germline ends. CDR3: CASSFDMQNTEAFF. CDR3 nucleotides: TGCGCCAGCAGCTTCGACATGCAGAACACTGAAGCTTTCTTT.

This chain joins TRBV6-2 or TRBV6-3 and TRBJ2-7, with a tentative D call TRBD2 (6 bases). CDR3 size: 15 residues. With 4 bases removed from V and 4 bases from J, the gap between germline ends came to 17 bases. The germline V gene encodes CDR1 MNHEY and CDR2 SVGEGT. The CDR3 is CASSFLRDSHYEQYF. The CDR3 DNA reads as TGTGCCAGCAGTTTCCTCCGGGACTCACATTACGAGCAGTACTTC.